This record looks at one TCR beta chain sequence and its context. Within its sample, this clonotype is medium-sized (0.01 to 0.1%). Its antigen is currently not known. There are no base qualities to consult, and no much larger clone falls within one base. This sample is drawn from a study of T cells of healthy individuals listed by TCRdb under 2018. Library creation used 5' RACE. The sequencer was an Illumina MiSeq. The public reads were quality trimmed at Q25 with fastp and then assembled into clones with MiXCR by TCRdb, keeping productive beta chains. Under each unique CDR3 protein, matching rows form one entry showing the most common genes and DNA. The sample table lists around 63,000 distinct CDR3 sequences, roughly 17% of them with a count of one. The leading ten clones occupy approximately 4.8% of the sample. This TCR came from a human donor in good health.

The CDR3 here reads CASSLTGSGNNEQFF. The nucleotide sequence is given as TGTGCCAGCAGTCTAACAGGGTCAGGTAACAATGAGCAGTTCTTC. This receptor chain uses TRBV12-3 or TRBV12-4 and TRBJ2-1; TRBD1 is possibly the D segment (6 matching bases). Trimming removed 5 bases from V and 5 bases from J, leaving 16 bases between the germline ends. Spanning cysteine to phenylalanine, the CDR3 consists of 15 amino acids. Of all the DNA, just the CDR3 is kept, 45 bases in frame from base 1.